This is a list of T cell receptor beta chains from one sample in a study of blood T cell repertoires in COVID-19. Measured with immunoSEQ multiplex PCR; TCRdb has only the in-frame clones, and not every one. Of 150,000 to 200,000 clones listed, approximately 88% are singletons. The source material was peripheral blood. These receptors were collected from a man aged 55 to 69 with acute or convalescent COVID-19. Both conserved end residues are part of each CDR3. D genes are given only for firm matches. Some rows have no size entry. The others give once, few or many, or a class for an expanded clone.

TRBV6-6,-,TRBD1,TRBJ1-6,TGTGCCAGCAGTCCTCAACCGACAGGGGAAAGATTTACCCTCCACTTT,CASSPQPTGERFTLHF
TRBV9,-,TRBD2,TRBJ2-2,TGTGCCAGCAGCGGGCTAGCGGGGGGCCCTAACACCGGGGAGCTGTTTTTT,CASSGLAGGPNTGELFF
TRBV18,-,-,TRBJ1-4,TGTGCCAGCTCGCGTACGGTAAATGAAAAACTGTTTTTT,CASSRTVNEKLFF
TRBV6-1,-,-,TRBJ1-2,TGTGCCAGCAGTGAAGCGGGCCCGGACTTAGGTGGCTACACCTTC,CASSEAGPDLGGYTF
TRBV9,-,-,TRBJ1-3,TGTGCCAGCAGCTCAGGACAGCCGAGCTCTGGAAACACCATATATTTT,CASSSGQPSSGNTIYF
TRBV7-9,-,-,TRBJ1-1,TGTGCCAGCAGCCCCGAGAGGATCACTGAAGCTTTCTTT,CASSPERITEAFF
TRBV5-6,once,-,TRBJ1-4,TGTGCCAGCAGCTTGCGGATCGGGACTAATGAAAAACTGTTTTTT,CASSLRIGTNEKLFF
TRBV10-3,-,TRBD1,TRBJ1-5,TGTGCCATCAGTGGGGTCGGACAGGGGGGCCAGCCCCAGCATTTT,CAISGVGQGGQPQHF
TRBV24-1,few,-,TRBJ2-5,TGTGCCACCAGTGATTCAGCGCAAGAGACCCAGTACTTC,CATSDSAQETQYF
TRBV4-1,-,-,TRBJ1-5,TGCGCCAGCAGCCAAGAACTCCATAGCAATCAGCCCCAGCATTTT,CASSQELHSNQPQHF
TRBV28,-,-,TRBJ1-5,TGTGCCAGCAGTTTCCGGCAGGGTGGGCATCAGCCCCAGCATTTT,CASSFRQGGHQPQHF
TRBV2,-,TRBD1,TRBJ2-7,TGTGCCAGCAGTCCTTTCCAATGGACAGGGAGCGACGAGCAGTACTTC,CASSPFQWTGSDEQYF
TRBV19,-,-,TRBJ2-1,TGTGCCAGTAGTGAGCATGAGCAGTTCTTC,CASSEHEQFF
TRBV19,-,TRBD2,TRBJ2-2,TGTGCCAGTAGCGCACGGGGACTAGCGGGGGGCCTTAACACCGGGGAGCTGTTTTTT,CASSARGLAGGLNTGELFF
TRBV5-5,-,-,TRBJ1-3,TGTGCCAGCAGCTTACAGGGAACCTCTGGAAACACCATATATTTT,CASSLQGTSGNTIYF
TRBV27,-,TRBD1,TRBJ1-5,TGTGCCAGCAGTCCAGACAGGGCTCAGCCCCAGCATTTT,CASSPDRAQPQHF
TRBV2,-,TRBD2,TRBJ2-1,TGTGCCAGCAGTGGGACTAGCGGGGGCCCCTACAATGAGCAGTTCTTC,CASSGTSGGPYNEQFF
TRBV7-9,-,TRBD2,TRBJ2-1,TGTGCCAGCAGCTTAGAAATAGCGGGGGCAGGGGAGCAGTTCTTC,CASSLEIAGAGEQFF
TRBV19,-,-,TRBJ1-4,TGTGCCAGTAGACCAGGGTCAAGTAATGAAAAACTGTTTTTT,CASRPGSSNEKLFF
TRBV12-5,-,-,TRBJ1-4,TGTGCTAGTGGTCGACAGAATAATGAAAAACTGTTTTTT,CASGRQNNEKLFF
TRBV12-5,-,TRBD1,TRBJ1-2,TGTGCTAGTGGTAATGACAGGGGGAAAGGCTACACCTTC,CASGNDRGKGYTF
TRBV29-1,once,TRBD1,TRBJ1-2,TGCAGCGTTAGTGGACAGGGCAATGGCTACACCTTC,CSVSGQGNGYTF
TRBV4-3,-,-,TRBJ1-5,TGCGCCAGCAGCCAAGATCTTGTCCAGGAGGGGACCCAGCATTTT,CASSQDLVQEGTQHF
TRBV24-1,-,TRBD1,TRBJ2-2,TGTGCCACCAGTGATCAGGGACAGGGAAACACCGGGGAGCTGTTTTTT,CATSDQGQGNTGELFF
TRBV3-1/TRBV3-2,-,-,TRBJ1-6,TGTGCCAGCAGCCATGGGGGCAACAATAATTCACCCCTCCACTTT,CASSHGGNNNSPLHF
TRBV7-8,-,-,TRBJ1-2,TGTGCCAGCAGCTTCCAGGGGACGCACTATGGCTACACCTTC,CASSFQGTHYGYTF
TRBV6-5,-,-,TRBJ1-2,TGTGCCAGCAGTCGACAAAGCTATGGCTACACCTTC,CASSRQSYGYTF
TRBV2,once,-,TRBJ1-5,TGTGCCAGCAGTGACGAGAAGGGGAACAATCAGCCCCAGCATTTT,CASSDEKGNNQPQHF
TRBV3-1/TRBV3-2,-,TRBD2,TRBJ2-3,TGTGCCAGCGCCCCCGGAAAACAGGGGGTCTGGTTTAGCGGGGGGGCCAAGTCAGATACGCAGTATTTT,CASAPGKQGVWFSGGAKSDTQYF
TRBV29-1,-,-,TRBJ1-2,TGCAGCGTTGCGGGGGGCAAGGAGGGCTACACCTTC,CSVAGGKEGYTF
TRBV7-9,-,TRBD1,TRBJ2-5,TGTGCCAGCAGGATTTTACAGGGGCAAGAGACCCAGTACTTC,CASRILQGQETQYF
TRBV9,-,TRBD2,TRBJ2-5,TGTGCCAGCAGCGTAGTTAGCGGGGGGGGAGAGACCCAGTACTTC,CASSVVSGGGETQYF
TRBV3-1/TRBV3-2,-,TRBD1,TRBJ1-5,TGTGCCAGCAGCCGGACAGGGGTCAATCAGCCCCAGCATTTT,CASSRTGVNQPQHF
TRBV19,-,TRBD1,TRBJ2-3,TGTGCCAGTAGTCCCGCTACAGGGGCCAGGGATACGCAGTATTTT,CASSPATGARDTQYF
TRBV6-4,-,-,TRBJ2-2,TGTGCCAGCAGGACACAGGGTGCCAGCTGGGGAAACACCGGGGAGCTGTTTTTT,CASRTQGASWGNTGELFF
TRBV13,-,TRBD1,TRBJ2-7,TGTGCCAGCAGCTTTATCCCCCGTACAGGGGGCCCCCACGAGCAGTACTTC,CASSFIPRTGGPHEQYF
TRBV30,-,-,TRBJ1-5,TGTGCCTGGAGTGAGCCAAATCAGCCCCAGCATTTT,CAWSEPNQPQHF
TRBV11-2,-,-,TRBJ1-3,TGTGCCAGCAGCTTGAGGAGACAGACCAGGCCGGGAAACACCATATATTTT,CASSLRRQTRPGNTIYF
TRBV6-1,once,-,TRBJ2-7,TGTGCCAGCAGTGAAGGGGGAGTGTCGTACTACGAGCAGTACTTC,CASSEGGVSYYEQYF
TRBV5-1,-,TRBD1,TRBJ2-7,TGCGCCAGCAGCCAAACAGGGGACTACGAGCAGTACTTC,CASSQTGDYEQYF
TRBV9,-,TRBD1,TRBJ2-7,TGTGCCAGCAGCGCCGGGACAGGGGGGCCCGAGCAGTACTTC,CASSAGTGGPEQYF
TRBV24-1,-,-,TRBJ1-4,TGTGCCACCGCAGGGGATAATGAAAAACTGTTTTTT,CATAGDNEKLFF
TRBV5-8,-,-,TRBJ1-1,TGTGCCAGCAGCACGACAGGTTTTAACACTGAAGCTTTCTTT,CASSTTGFNTEAFF
TRBV30,few,TRBD2,TRBJ2-3,TGTGCCTGGAGTGAGAAGACTAGCGACTACACAGATACGCAGTATTTT,CAWSEKTSDYTDTQYF
TRBV18,-,TRBD1,TRBJ2-2,TGTGCCAGCTCACGTCCTGGGACAGCCCACACCGGGGAGCTGTTTTTT,CASSRPGTAHTGELFF
TRBV14,-,-,TRBJ1-2,TGTGCCAGCAGCCAGGGCCCCTGGGACTATGGCTACACCTTC,CASSQGPWDYGYTF
TRBV5-1,-,-,TRBJ2-1,TGCGCCAGCAGCTTGTCTGGACAGACCAATGAGCAGTTCTTC,CASSLSGQTNEQFF
TRBV5-4,-,TRBD1,TRBJ1-5,TGTGCCAGCAGCTCTTCTACGCCCTTACTCGGACAGGTAGAAAATCAGCCCCAGCATTTT,CASSSSTPLLGQVENQPQHF